The present T cell receptor (beta chain) was sequenced within a study of T cells after yellow fever vaccination. Study-level points and caveats: Just a small share of clonotypes turned up in the CD4 compartment as well as the CD8 compartment. Primary-vaccination clones mostly resurfaced post-booster (roughly 97% CD4, under 90% CD8). Abundant contaminating clonotypes from the bulk population could appear in FACS-sorted repertoires.

This clonotype showed up many times. Its specificity is unknown. V lost 3 bases and J 9 bases, leaving 11 bases between the germline ends. This CDR3 is built from 13 residues. Germline V CDR1 and CDR2: MNHEY, SVGEGT. Template-switching 5'RACE yielded the TCR cDNA; a universal primer site and UMIs were added in the process. MiXCR, run by TCRdb on the 5' RACE reads, gives a single entry per CDR3 protein. Of 25,000 to 35,000 distinct CDR3 sequences in the sample, 4.4% were seen once. This TCR came from a man aged 25 to 40 who received the YFV17D yellow fever vaccine. The specimen was CD8+ T cells sorted from PBMCs, collected 5 days after the yellow fever booster vaccination. This chain connects TRBV6-2 or TRBV6-3 to TRBJ2-2; D gene uncertain. The CDR3 region is CASSYNPNRELFF. The DNA for the CDR3 is TGTGCCAGCAGTTATAACCCCAACCGGGAGCTGTTTTTT.